This TCR beta chain derives from a study of T cell responses to AZD1222 COVID-19 vaccine. Study-level information: Second doses at about 4 or about 12 weeks were pooled.

This table comes from immunoSEQ multiplex PCR, and its TCRdb copy is limited to in-frame clones, with some not included. The data show around 130,000 clones, over 90% seen once. The ends lost 10 bases at V and 1 base at J; junction bases unmatched: 1. Germline assignment: CDR1 MGHDK and CDR2 SYGVNS. This CDR3 comprises 14 residues. This TCR was sampled from an adult in good health. This chain links TRBV25-1 with TRBJ2-6, with 10 positions matching TRBD1. The sequences come from peripheral blood, collected on day 0 of AZD1222 vaccination. The CDR3 here is CATGQGSGANVLTF. The CDR3 DNA follows: TGTGCCACGGGACAGGGGTCTGGGGCCAACGTCCTGACTTTC. The full variable domain, in which reference TRBV25-1 and TRBJ2-6 provide the parts outside the CDR3, is EADIYQTPRYLVIGTGKKITLECSQTMGHDKMYWYQQDPGMELHLIHYSYGVNSTEKGDLSSESTVSRIRTEHFPLTLESARPSHTSQYLCATGQGSGANVLTFGAGSRLTVL.